This TCR beta chain appears in the sequencing data of a study of CD8 T cells in Susac syndrome. This clonotype was seen just once. The antigen remains undetermined. Roughly 0.45 to 1 ug RNA was reverse transcribed with random hexamers. It was immunoSEQ multiplex PCR that amplified TCR beta CDR3 across 54 Vbeta and 13 Jbeta. Each CDR3 protein is one row after TCRdb ran MiXCR on the immunoSEQ multiplex PCR reads. The repertoire holds 85,000 to 120,000 distinct CDR3 sequences, with approximately 93% as singletons. Study outcomes and limitations: As acknowledged by the study, its TCR sequencing and HLA analysis included a relatively small number of individuals.

CDR1 SGHRS and CDR2 YFSETQ come from the germline V gene. CDR3 length: 15 amino acids. V was clipped by 0 bases and J by 4 bases, with 13 bases between them. The sample consisted of CD8+ T cells from PBMCs. This sequence originates from a human donor with Susac syndrome. V usage is TRBV5-1 and J usage is TRBJ2-5, with D tentatively TRBD1 or TRBD2 (6 bases each). The CDR3 loop reads CASSLVGGPRETQYF. The CDR3 DNA reads TGCGCCAGCAGCTTGGTAGGGGGGCCGAGAGAGACCCAGTACTTC.